This TCR beta chain was identified in a study of spatial heterogeneity in lung cancer. Study-wide points: Circulating ubiquitous expanded tumor TCRs were observed more frequently at resection than at follow-up.

TCR cDNA molecules each carried a unique molecular identifier. MiXCR was run by TCRdb on the 5' RACE reads, yielding one entry per CDR3 protein. The sample has tens of thousands of distinct CDR3 sequences; 4% to 6% are singletons. This clonotype was counted many times. Its antigen is not identified. Germline V gene sequence: CDR1 LNHNV, CDR2 YYDKDF (reference sequence). Deletions cut 3 bases from V and 5 bases from J, with 7 bases between. This CDR3 comprises 12 residues. Time point defined: sample taken at primary tumor resection. Without sorting, whole RNA was sequenced from tumor, nontumor lung or frozen PBMC.

This chain links TRBV15 with TRBJ1-1; a possible D gene is TRBD1 (5 bases). The sequence came from a female donor with early-stage non-small cell lung cancer. The specimen was PBMCs, collected at surgery. Here the CDR3 reads CATSRDTTEAFF. The CDR3 DNA reads as TGTGCCACCAGCAGGGACACAACTGAAGCTTTCTTT.